Shown below are 20 T cell receptor beta chains from a single sample sequenced in a study of blood T cell repertoires in COVID-19. Generated by immunoSEQ multiplex PCR, the TCRdb table keeps only in-frame clones and is missing some. The data show 200,000 or so clones, more than 75% seen once. Sequenced: peripheral blood. These receptors originate from a man aged 55 to 69 with acute or convalescent COVID-19.

The CDR3 nucleotides read TGTGCCAGTAGTATGGCTAGCGGGGGGGCTCGGGAGACCCAGTACTTC. Translating gives CASSMASGGARETQYF. The V and J genes are TRBV19 and TRBJ2-5; 12 bases are shared with TRBD2. The CDR3 loop spans 16 amino acids. Germline lookup yields CDR1 LNHDA and CDR2 SQIVND (reference sequence). The junction had 7 bases not matched to a gene; V was cut back by 3 bases and J by 5 bases.

The J gene is TRBJ1-4, the V gene TRBV6-2 or TRBV6-3; perhaps TRBD1 as D (5 bases). V lost 5 bases, J lost 4 bases, and 14 bases lay in between. Germline V gives CDR1 MNHEY, CDR2 SVGEGT. This CDR3 is 15 amino acids long. The CDR3 is CASSDADKLNEKLFF. The CDR3, as DNA: TGTGCCAGCAGTGACGCGGACAAGCTTAATGAAAAACTGTTTTTT.

The V gene is TRBV7-9, the J gene TRBJ2-7; D ambiguous. This CDR3 contains 13 residues. V shed 5 bases and J shed 2 bases, with 10 bases lying between them. Germline V gives CDR1 SEHNR, CDR2 FQNEAQ (reference sequence). In nucleotides, the CDR3 is TGTGCCAGCAGCCGGAATACAGCCTACGAGCAGTACTTC. This codes for CASSRNTAYEQYF. Complete variable domain (other parts from reference TRBV7-9 and TRBJ2-7): DTGVSQNPRHKITKRGQNVTFRCDPISEHNRLYWYRQTLGQGPEFLTYFQNEAQLEKSRLLSDRFSAERPKGSFSTLEIQRTEQGDSAMYLCASSRNTAYEQYFGPGTRLTVT.

V usage is TRBV5-1 and J usage is TRBJ1-1, with 7 bases that match TRBD1. V shed 4 bases, J shed 0 bases, and the junction held 6 bases outside the gene matches. Germline V CDR1 and CDR2: SGHRS, YFSETQ. The CDR3 loop spans 15 amino acids. CDR3 sequence reads: CASSARQGMNTEAFF. CDR3 nucleotides: TGCGCCAGCAGCGCTCGACAGGGCATGAACACTGAAGCTTTCTTT. The whole variable domain, filled in from reference TRBV5-1 and TRBJ1-1, reads KAGVTQTPRYLIKTRGQQVTLSCSPISGHRSVSWYQQTPGQGLQFLFEYFSETQRNKGNFPGRFSGRQFSNSRSEMNVSTLELGDSALYLCASSARQGMNTEAFFGQGTRLTVV.

This clone was observed once. The chain recombines TRBV7-3 with TRBJ2-7, with 8 bases matching TRBD1. The junction had 12 bases not matched to a gene; V was cut back by 0 bases and J by 11 bases. Germline V lookup: CDR1 SGHTA, CDR2 FQGTGA. The CDR3 runs 15 residues. CDR3 sequence (DNA): TGTGCCAGCAGCTTAACGGCAGGGGGCTCGAGCAAGGAGTACTTC. Amino acid sequence: CASSLTAGGSSKEYF.

The J gene is TRBJ1-4, the V gene TRBV7-2, with D tentatively TRBD1 (6 bases). This CDR3 is 17 amino acids long. CDR1 and CDR2 from the germline V gene are SGHTA and FQGNSA. V was shortened by 1 base and J by 5 bases, with 17 bases between the two germline ends. CDR3 sequence (DNA): TGTGCCAGCAGCTTAGGTGTTTACGGGGGGCAGAATGAAAAACTGTTTTTT. It specifies CASSLGVYGGQNEKLFF.

This chain connects TRBV3-1 (or the pseudogene TRBV3-2) to TRBJ1-4; D not certain. V was trimmed by 3 bases and J by 1 base, leaving 6 bases between them. The CDR3 consists of 14 residues. CDR1 and CDR2 (germline): LGHDT, YNNKEL (reference sequence). CDR3: CASSQSRTNEKLFF. In nucleotides, the CDR3 is TGTGCCAGCAGCCAGAGTAGAACTAATGAAAAACTGTTTTTT.

The chain recombines TRBV7-9 with TRBJ1-1; 7 bases agree with TRBD1. Trimming removed 5 bases from V and 3 bases from J; junction bases left unmatched: 18. Looked up from germline, CDR1 is SEHNR and CDR2 is FQNEAQ (reference sequence). This CDR3 has 18 residues. The CDR3 DNA is TGTGCCAGCAGCGTTAGAGCCCGGGACAGTTTTTGGGACACTGAAGCTTTCTTT. As protein: CASSVRARDSFWDTEAFF.

This chain connects TRBV7-3 to TRBJ2-3, with TRBD1 identical over 9 bases. The CDR3 loop spans 16 amino acids. Germline CDR1 reads SGHTA; CDR2 reads FQGTGA. J gave up 6 bases and V 0 bases, and 7 bases lay outside the gene matches. The CDR3 reads CASSLTGDRDADTQYF. The CDR3, as DNA: TGTGCCAGCAGCTTAACGGGGGACAGGGACGCGGATACGCAGTATTTT.

The chain joins TRBV24-1 to TRBJ2-7, with D possibly TRBD1 on 6 matching bases. Per the germline V gene, CDR1 is KGHDR and CDR2 is SFDVKD. The CDR3 contains 13 residues. Trimming removed 4 bases from V and 6 bases from J, with 12 bases in between. The CDR3 loop reads CATSEGQLTEQYF. In DNA, the CDR3 is TGTGCCACCAGTGAGGGACAACTGACCGAGCAGTACTTC.

The chain links TRBV6-6 to TRBJ2-2, with 8 nucleotides matching TRBD1. The CDR3 runs 17 residues. The junction had 12 bases not matched to a gene; V was cut back by 5 bases and J by 4 bases. Looked up from germline, CDR1 is MNHNY and CDR2 is SVGAGI (reference sequence). CDR3 sequence (DNA): TGTGCCAGCAGTCCTCCCCGGACAGGGACGAGCACCGGGGAGCTGTTTTTT. Translating gives CASSPPRTGTSTGELFF.

The J gene is TRBJ1-5, the V gene TRBV2; D uncertain. The CDR3 has 14 amino acids. V lost 4 bases and J lost 1, with 8 bases in between. Germline CDR1 and CDR2: SNHLY and FYNNEI. CDR3 in DNA: TGTGCCAGCAGTGCCCCCACAAGCAATCAGCCCCAGCATTTT. Protein sequence: CASSAPTSNQPQHF.

This chain uses TRBV6-5 with TRBJ1-1; TRBD1 matches at 9 bases. The CDR3 extends over 15 amino acids. V trimming: 0 bases; J trimming: 10 bases; junction bases outside the gene matches: 9. Looked up from germline, CDR1 is MNHEY and CDR2 is SVGAGI. Here the CDR3 DNA reads TGTGCCAGCAGTTACTCGAACTTTCGGGACAGGGCAGCTTTCTTT. As protein: CASSYSNFRDRAAFF.

The V and J genes are TRBV5-6 and TRBJ1-2; 9 nucleotides agree with TRBD1. This CDR3 is built from 14 residues. Germline V CDR1 and CDR2: SGHDT, YYEEEE. V lost 1 base to trimming and J lost 3 bases; unmatched junction nucleotides: 1. CDR3 in amino acids: CASSLNRGHYGYTF. As DNA, the CDR3 is TGTGCCAGCAGCTTGAACAGGGGGCACTATGGCTACACCTTC.

This chain links TRBV5-1 with TRBJ1-3; possible D gene TRBD1, 6 bases. Germline CDR1 and CDR2: SGHRS and YFSETQ. This CDR3 is 15 amino acids long. The ends were cut back, 4 bases at V and 2 bases at J, with 13 bases in the middle. The CDR3 sequence is CASSQGTVPGNTIYF. Here the CDR3 DNA reads TGCGCCAGCAGCCAGGGGACCGTCCCTGGAAACACCATATATTTT. The whole variable domain, filled in from reference TRBV5-1 and TRBJ1-3, reads KAGVTQTPRYLIKTRGQQVTLSCSPISGHRSVSWYQQTPGQGLQFLFEYFSETQRNKGNFPGRFSGRQFSNSRSEMNVSTLELGDSALYLCASSQGTVPGNTIYFGEGSWLTVV.

The table lists this clone with a count of one. The CDR3 is CASSLPAGGYTF. As DNA, the CDR3 is TGTGCCAGCAGTTTGCCGGCGGGTGGCTACACCTTC. The J gene is TRBJ1-2, the V gene TRBV28, with D unresolved. CDR3 length: 12 amino acids. Germline V CDR1 and CDR2: MDHEN, SYDVKM. The ends were cut back, 3 bases at V and 7 bases at J, with 9 bases in the middle.

The V and J genes are TRBV6-2 or TRBV6-3 and TRBJ2-3; the match to TRBD1 covers 10 bases. Germline values: CDR1 MNHEY, CDR2 SVGEGT. V dropped 2 bases and J dropped 1; count of bases not matched to a gene: 12. The CDR3 has 19 residues. CDR3 bases: TGTGCCAGCAGTTACCGGGACAGGGGCCGCGGGGATGGCACAGATACGCAGTATTTT. This sequence encodes CASSYRDRGRGDGTDTQYF.

A word on this clone: Other DNA sequences within the sample encode an identical CDR3. J is TRBJ1-1 and V is TRBV6-2 or TRBV6-3; D might be TRBD1 (5 bases). CDR1 and CDR2 from the germline V gene are MNHEY and SVGEGT. CDR3 length: 16 residues. The germline V and J ends were trimmed by 2 bases and 1 base, with 14 bases remaining between them. Here the CDR3 reads CASSYELGGGNTEAFF. In nucleotides, the CDR3 is TGTGCCAGCAGTTACGAACTCGGGGGAGGGAACACTGAAGCTTTCTTT.

Only one count was recorded for this clone. V is TRBV18 and J is TRBJ1-2, with 7 positions matching TRBD1. The V gene end was trimmed by 3 bases and the J gene end by 0 bases; junction bases not matched to a gene: 7. The V gene's germline CDR1 is KGHSH and CDR2 LQKENI. CDR3 length: 16 amino acids. The CDR3 region is CASSPQKGQTNYGYTF. DNA of the CDR3: TGTGCCAGCTCACCCCAAAAGGGACAGACTAACTATGGCTACACCTTC.

The chain combines TRBV6-2 or TRBV6-3 with TRBJ2-3; no clear D gene. The CDR3 loop spans 15 amino acids. The V end was cut by 4 bases, the J end by 1 base, with 12 bases between. Looked up from germline, CDR1 is MNHEY and CDR2 is SVGEGT. The CDR3 loop reads CASSSSRLGTDTQYF. The CDR3 DNA reads as TGTGCCAGCAGTTCTTCTCGACTTGGCACAGATACGCAGTATTTT.